This TCR beta chain comes out of a study of T cell clonality in common variable immunodeficiency. Overall study findings and caveats: Common variable immunodeficiency TCR beta sequences reportedly had fewer deletions and N-nucleotide insertions.

The repertoire was sequenced with immunoSEQ multiplex PCR; TCRdb's copy has only in-frame clones and lacks some. The sample was found to contain around 42,000 clones, and every one recurs. About this clone: What it binds is unknown. The read stops 3 residues short of the end of the CDR3; the missing end is completed from the germline J gene.

Germline assignment: CDR1 SGHAT and CDR2 FQNNGV. This CDR3 is 14 amino acids long. V was cut by 0 bases and J by 2 bases, with 8 bases left in between. The chain carries TRBV11-2 and TRBJ2-7; perhaps TRBD1 as D (5 bases). This receptor was taken from a human donor with common variable immunodeficiency. Source material: peripheral blood mononuclear cells. CDR3 DNA, as far as it was read: TGTGCCAGCAGCTTAGAAAGGGGAACCTACGAG. Protein: CASSLERGTYE. The full CDR3 reads CASSLERGTYEQYF. The variable domain in full, completed from reference TRBV11-2 and TRBJ2-7, reads EAGVAQSPRYKIIEKRQSVAFWCNPISGHATLYWYQQILGQGPKLLIQFQNNGVVDDSQLPKDRFSAERLKGVDSTLKIQPAKLEDSAVYLCASSLERGTYEQYFGPGTRLTVT.